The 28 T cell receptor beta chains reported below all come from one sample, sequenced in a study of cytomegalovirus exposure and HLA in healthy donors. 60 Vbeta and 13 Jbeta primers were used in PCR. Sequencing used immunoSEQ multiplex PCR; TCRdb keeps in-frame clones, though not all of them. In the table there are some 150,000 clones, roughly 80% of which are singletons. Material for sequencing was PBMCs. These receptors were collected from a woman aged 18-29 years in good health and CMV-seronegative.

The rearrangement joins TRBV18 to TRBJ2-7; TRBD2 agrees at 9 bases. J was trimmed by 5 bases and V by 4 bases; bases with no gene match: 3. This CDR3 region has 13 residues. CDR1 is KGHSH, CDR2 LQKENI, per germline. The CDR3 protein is CASSLAGDHEQYF. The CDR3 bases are TGTGCCAGCTCACTAGCGGGAGACCACGAGCAGTACTTC.

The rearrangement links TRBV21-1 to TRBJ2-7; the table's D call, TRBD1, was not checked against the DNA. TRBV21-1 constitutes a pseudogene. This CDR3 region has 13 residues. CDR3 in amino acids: CASSGIRGYEQYF. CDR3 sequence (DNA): TGTGCCAGTAGCGGAATTAGGGGCTACGAGCAGTACTTC.

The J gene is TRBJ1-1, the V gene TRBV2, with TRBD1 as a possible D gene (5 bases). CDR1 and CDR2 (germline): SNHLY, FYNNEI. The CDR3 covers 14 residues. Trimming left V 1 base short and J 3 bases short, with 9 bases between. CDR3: CASSEGQPYTEAFF. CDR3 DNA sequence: TGTGCCAGCAGTGAAGGACAGCCGTACACTGAAGCTTTCTTT.

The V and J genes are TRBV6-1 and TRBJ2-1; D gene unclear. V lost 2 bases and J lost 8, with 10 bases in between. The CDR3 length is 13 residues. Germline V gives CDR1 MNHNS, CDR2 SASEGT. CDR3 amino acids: CASSESALYEQFF. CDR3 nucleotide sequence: TGTGCCAGCAGTGAATCAGCGTTGTATGAGCAGTTCTTC.

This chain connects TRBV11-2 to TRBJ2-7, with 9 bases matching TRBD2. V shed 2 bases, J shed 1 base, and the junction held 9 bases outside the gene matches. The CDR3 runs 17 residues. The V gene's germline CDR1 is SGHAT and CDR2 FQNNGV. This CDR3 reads CASSLRVAGVSSYEQYF. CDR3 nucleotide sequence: TGTGCCAGCAGCTTACGAGTAGCGGGAGTTAGTTCCTACGAGCAGTACTTC.

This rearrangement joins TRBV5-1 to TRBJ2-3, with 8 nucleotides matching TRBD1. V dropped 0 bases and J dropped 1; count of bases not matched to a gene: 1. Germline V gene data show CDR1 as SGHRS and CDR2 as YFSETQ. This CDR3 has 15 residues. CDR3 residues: CASSLEDRGTDTQYF. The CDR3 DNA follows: TGCGCCAGCAGCTTGGAGGACAGGGGCACAGATACGCAGTATTTT.

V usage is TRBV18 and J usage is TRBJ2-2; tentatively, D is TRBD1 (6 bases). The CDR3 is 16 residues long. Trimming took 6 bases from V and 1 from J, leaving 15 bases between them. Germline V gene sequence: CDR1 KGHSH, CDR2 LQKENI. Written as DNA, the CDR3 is TGTGCCAGCTCTCTACAGGGACGGAGGAACACCGGGGAGCTGTTTTTT. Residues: CASSLQGRRNTGELFF.

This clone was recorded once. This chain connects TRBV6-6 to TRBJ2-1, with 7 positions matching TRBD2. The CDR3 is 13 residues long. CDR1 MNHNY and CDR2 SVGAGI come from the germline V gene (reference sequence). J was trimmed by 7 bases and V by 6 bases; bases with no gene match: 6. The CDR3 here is CASSQTAGNEQFF. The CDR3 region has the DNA TGTGCCAGCAGCCAAACAGCGGGGAATGAGCAGTTCTTC.

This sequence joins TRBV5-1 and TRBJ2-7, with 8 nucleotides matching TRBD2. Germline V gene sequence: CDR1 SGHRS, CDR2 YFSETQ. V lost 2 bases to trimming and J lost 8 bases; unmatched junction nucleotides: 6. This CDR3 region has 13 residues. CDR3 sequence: CASSLAGESKQYF. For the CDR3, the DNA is TGCGCCAGCAGCTTAGCGGGAGAGTCTAAGCAGTACTTC.

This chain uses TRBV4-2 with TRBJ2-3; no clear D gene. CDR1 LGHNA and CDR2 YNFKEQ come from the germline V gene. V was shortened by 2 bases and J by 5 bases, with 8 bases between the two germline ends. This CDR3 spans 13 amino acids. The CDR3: CASSQSRLDTQYF. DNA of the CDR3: TGTGCCAGCAGCCAATCCAGGTTAGATACGCAGTATTTT.

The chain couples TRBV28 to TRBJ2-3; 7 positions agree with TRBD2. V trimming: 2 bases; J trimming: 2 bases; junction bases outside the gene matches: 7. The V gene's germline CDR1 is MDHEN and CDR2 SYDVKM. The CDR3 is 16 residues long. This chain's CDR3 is CASSLIAGSYTDTQYF. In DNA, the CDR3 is TGTGCCAGCAGTTTAATAGCGGGTTCATACACAGATACGCAGTATTTT.

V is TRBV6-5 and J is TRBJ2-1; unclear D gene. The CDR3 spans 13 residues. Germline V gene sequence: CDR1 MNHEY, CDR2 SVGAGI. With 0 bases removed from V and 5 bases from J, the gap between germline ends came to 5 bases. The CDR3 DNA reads TGTGCCAGCAGTTACTCTCTAAACAATGAGCAGTTCTTC. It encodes CASSYSLNNEQFF.

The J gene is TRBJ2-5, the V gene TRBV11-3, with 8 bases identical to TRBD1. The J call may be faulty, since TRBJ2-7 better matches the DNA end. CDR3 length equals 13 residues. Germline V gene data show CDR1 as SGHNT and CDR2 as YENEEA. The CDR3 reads CASSFGQGYEQYF. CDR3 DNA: TGTGCCAGCAGCTTTGGACAGGGCTACGAGCAGTACTTC.

CDR3 residues: CASSPYRVAVLTGELFF. DNA of the CDR3: TGTGCCAGCAGCCCTTACAGGGTGGCAGTTCTCACCGGGGAGCTGTTTTTT. This rearrangement joins TRBV7-9 to TRBJ2-2, with D possibly being TRBD1 (6 bases). V was pared by 5 bases and J by 4 bases, with 20 bases between. This CDR3 comprises 17 residues. Germline V CDR1 and CDR2: SEHNR, FQNEAQ (reference sequence). Together with reference TRBV7-9 and TRBJ2-2, the CDR3 gives the full variable domain: DTGVSQNPRHKITKRGQNVTFRCDPISEHNRLYWYRQTLGQGPEFLTYFQNEAQLEKSRLLSDRFSAERPKGSFSTLEIQRTEQGDSAMYLCASSPYRVAVLTGELFFGEGSRLTVL.

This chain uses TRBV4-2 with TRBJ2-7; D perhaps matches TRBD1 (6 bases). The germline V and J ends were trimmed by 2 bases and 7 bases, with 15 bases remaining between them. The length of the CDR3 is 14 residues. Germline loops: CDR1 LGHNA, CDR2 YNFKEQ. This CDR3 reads CASSQPGQWGEQYF. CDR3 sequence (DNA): TGTGCCAGCAGCCAACCGGGACAATGGGGTGAGCAGTACTTC.

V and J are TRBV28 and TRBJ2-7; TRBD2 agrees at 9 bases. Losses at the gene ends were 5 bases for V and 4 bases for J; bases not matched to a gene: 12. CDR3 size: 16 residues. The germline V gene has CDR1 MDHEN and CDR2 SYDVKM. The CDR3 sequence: CASSAGVVAGDYEQYF. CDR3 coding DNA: TGTGCCAGCAGTGCGGGCGTGGTAGCGGGAGATTACGAGCAGTACTTC.

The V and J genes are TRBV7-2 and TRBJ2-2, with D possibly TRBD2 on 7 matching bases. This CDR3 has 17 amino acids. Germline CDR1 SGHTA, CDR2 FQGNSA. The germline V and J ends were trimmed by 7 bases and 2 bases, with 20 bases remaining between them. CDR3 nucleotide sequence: TGTGCCAGCACCTTCCCCAAGGGGGGGCGAAACACCGGGGAGCTGTTTTTT. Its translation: CASTFPKGGRNTGELFF.

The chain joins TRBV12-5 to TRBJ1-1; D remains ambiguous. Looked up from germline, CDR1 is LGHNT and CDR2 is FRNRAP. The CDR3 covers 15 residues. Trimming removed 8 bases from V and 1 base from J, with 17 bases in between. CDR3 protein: CASKKWGAGNTEAFF. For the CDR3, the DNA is TGTGCTAGTAAAAAATGGGGAGCGGGGAACACTGAAGCTTTCTTT.

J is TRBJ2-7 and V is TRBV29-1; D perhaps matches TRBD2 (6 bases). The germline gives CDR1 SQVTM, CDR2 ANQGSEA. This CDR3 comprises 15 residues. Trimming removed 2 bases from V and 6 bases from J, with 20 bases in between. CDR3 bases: TGCAGCGTTGAACTAGAGGACTACCCATTGATCGAGCAGTACTTC. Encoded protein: CSVELEDYPLIEQYF.

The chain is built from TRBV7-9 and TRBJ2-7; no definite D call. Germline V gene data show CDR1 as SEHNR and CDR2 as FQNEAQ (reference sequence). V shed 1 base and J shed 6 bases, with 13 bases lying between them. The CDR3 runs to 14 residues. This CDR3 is CASSLDSLDFEQYF. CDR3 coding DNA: TGTGCCAGCAGCTTAGATAGCCTAGATTTCGAGCAGTACTTC.

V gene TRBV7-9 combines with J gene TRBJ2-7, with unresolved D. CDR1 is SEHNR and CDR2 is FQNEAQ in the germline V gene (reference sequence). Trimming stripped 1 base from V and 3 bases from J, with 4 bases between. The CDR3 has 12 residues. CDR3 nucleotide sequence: TGTGCCAGCAGCTTAGGCAGCTACGAGCAGTACTTC. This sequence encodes CASSLGSYEQYF.

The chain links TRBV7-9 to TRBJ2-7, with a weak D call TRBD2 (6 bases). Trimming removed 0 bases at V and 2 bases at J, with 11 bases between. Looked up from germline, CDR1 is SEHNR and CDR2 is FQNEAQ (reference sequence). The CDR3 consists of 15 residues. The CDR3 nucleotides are TGTGCCAGCAGCTTAGCGGCGGGACCACCCTACGAGCAGTACTTC. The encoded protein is CASSLAAGPPYEQYF.

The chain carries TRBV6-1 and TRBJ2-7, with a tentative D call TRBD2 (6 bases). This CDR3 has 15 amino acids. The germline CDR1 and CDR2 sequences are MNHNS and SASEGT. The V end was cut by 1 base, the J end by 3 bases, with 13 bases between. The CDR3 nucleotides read TGTGCCAGCAGTGAAGGCCAGGGCGGGGTCTACGAGCAGTACTTC. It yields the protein CASSEGQGGVYEQYF.

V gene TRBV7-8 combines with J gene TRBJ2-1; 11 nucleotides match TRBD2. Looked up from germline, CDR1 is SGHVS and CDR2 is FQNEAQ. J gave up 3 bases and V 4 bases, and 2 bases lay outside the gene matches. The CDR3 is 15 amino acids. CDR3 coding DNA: TGTGCCAGCAGCTCGACTAGCGGGAACTACAATGAGCAGTTCTTC. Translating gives CASSSTSGNYNEQFF.

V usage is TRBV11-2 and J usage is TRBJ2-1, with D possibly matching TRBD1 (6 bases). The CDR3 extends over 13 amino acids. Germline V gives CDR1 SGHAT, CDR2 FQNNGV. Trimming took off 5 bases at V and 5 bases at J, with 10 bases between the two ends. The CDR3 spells CASSPDRDNEQFF. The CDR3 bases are TGTGCCAGCAGCCCGGACAGAGACAATGAGCAGTTCTTC.

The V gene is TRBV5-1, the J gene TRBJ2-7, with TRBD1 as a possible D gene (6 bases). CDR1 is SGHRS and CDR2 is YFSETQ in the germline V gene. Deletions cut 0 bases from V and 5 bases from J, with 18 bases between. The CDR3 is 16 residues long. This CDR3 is CASSLDLYRVGNEQYF. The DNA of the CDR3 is TGCGCCAGCAGCTTGGATCTCTACAGGGTTGGCAACGAGCAGTACTTC.

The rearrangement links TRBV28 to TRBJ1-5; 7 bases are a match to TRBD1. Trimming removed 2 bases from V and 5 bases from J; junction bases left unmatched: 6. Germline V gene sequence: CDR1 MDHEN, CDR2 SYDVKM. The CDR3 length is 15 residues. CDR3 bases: TGTGCCAGCAGTTTAGGGACAGTCTTGTATCAGCCCCAGCATTTT. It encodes CASSLGTVLYQPQHF.

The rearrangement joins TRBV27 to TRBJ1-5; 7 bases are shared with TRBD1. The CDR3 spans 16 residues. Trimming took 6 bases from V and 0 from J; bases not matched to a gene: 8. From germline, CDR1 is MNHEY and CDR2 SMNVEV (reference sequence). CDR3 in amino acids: CASRKGQSYSNQPQHF. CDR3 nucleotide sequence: TGTGCCAGCAGGAAGGGACAGAGCTATAGCAATCAGCCCCAGCATTTT.